The entry below gives a single T cell receptor beta chain sequence along with its context. This clonotype was recorded a few times. The antigen this receptor binds is unknown. One base away there is no much larger clone; base qualities are not given. The source of the sample is a study of response to subunit inactivated influenza vaccine (dated by TCRdb to 2016 to 2019). With regard to the full study: Deep quantitative profiling of the T cell receptor repertoire was used in the study to follow responses to a trivalent subunit inactivated influenza vaccine.

Reading from cysteine to phenylalanine, the CDR3 counts 16 amino acids. Only the CDR3 DNA is retained, 48 bases long and in frame from the first base. Germline trimming: 6 bases from V, 1 base from J; junction bases outside gene matches: 9. The library was prepared using RT-PCR. The data were produced on an Illumina HiSeq 2500. TCRdb redid the processing of the public reads, applying fastp at Q25 and MiXCR, and retained in-frame beta chains. Rows with one shared CDR3 protein collapse into an entry with the most common genes and DNA. In all, the sample holds 490,000 or so distinct CDR3 sequences, and roughly 8.2% of those were seen once. The top ten constitute 10% to 15% of the sample. The full study reports these points: The authors proposed that each seasonal influenza vaccination may bring in only a limited number of new T cells.

Source: PBMCs from blood, taken around 25 months after vaccination. The source is a man aged 50 to 69 who received an inactivated influenza vaccine. Donor details come from another sample of the same person, matched by shared clones. The chain uses TRBV12-3 or TRBV12-4 and TRBJ2-3; TRBD2 matches 8 bases in the middle. In nucleotides, the sequence is TGTGCCAGCAGCTCGGGGGGGAGCGGGGGCACAGATACGCAGTATTTT. Translated, it gives CASSSGGSGGTDTQYF.